A selection of T cell receptor beta chains follows, all from one sample in a study of response to subunit inactivated influenza vaccine. TCRdb fed the RT-PCR reads into MiXCR, producing one record per CDR3 protein. The sample contains a few hundred thousand distinct CDR3 sequences, around 11% of which appear only once. This sample also appeared in a second study, on T cells expressing NK-cell markers.

Material: PBMCs from blood, obtained on the day of vaccination. The receptors come from a man in his fifties or sixties who received an inactivated influenza vaccine. Both conserved end residues are trimmed from each CDR3. Clone size is given for some rows only: seen once, a few or many times, or a class if the clone is expanded.

v_call	cdr3_length	j_call	clone_size	cdr3_aa
TRBV29-1	12	TRBJ2-7	many	SVVETGDPHEQY
TRBV11-2	13	TRBJ2-7	.	ASSLDPAGPSEQY
TRBV15	13	TRBJ2-5	.	ATSRDRVVSETQY
TRBV4-1	13	TRBJ2-7	few	ASSRAGVRSYEQY
TRBV10-3	13	TRBJ1-1	few	AISESTGISSEAF
TRBV2	13	TRBJ1-6	.	ASSLSYNYNSPLH
TRBV3-1	16	TRBJ2-3	.	ASSLGLAGTFSTDTQY
TRBV20-1	12	TRBJ2-7	few	SATLAGPLYEQY
TRBV6-2/TRBV6-3	11	TRBJ2-1	few	ASSYNPRSEQF
TRBV18	12	TRBJ2-7	.	ASSRGLAGESEY
TRBV20-1	13	TRBJ2-5	.	SARAPYGGPGTQY
TRBV20-1	12	TRBJ2-5	.	SARIGRFQETQY
TRBV7-9	14	TRBJ2-1	.	ASSPDSTFYYNEQF
TRBV4-3	11	TRBJ2-5	.	ASSQAHQETQY
TRBV20-1	9	TRBJ2-1	few	SARFLGDVF
TRBV7-2	11	TRBJ2-7	.	ASSRAGGLGQY
TRBV20-1	14	TRBJ2-7	many	SAQGGLAGDTYEQY